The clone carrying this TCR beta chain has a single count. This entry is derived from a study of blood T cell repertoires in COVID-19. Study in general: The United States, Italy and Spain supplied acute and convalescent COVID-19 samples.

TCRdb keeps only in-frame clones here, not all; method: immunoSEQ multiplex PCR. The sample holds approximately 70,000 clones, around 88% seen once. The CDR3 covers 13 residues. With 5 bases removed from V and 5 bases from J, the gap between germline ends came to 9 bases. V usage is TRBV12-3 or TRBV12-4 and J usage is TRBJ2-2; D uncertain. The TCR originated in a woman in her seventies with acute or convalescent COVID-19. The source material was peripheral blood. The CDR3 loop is CASSIKETGELFF. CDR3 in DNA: TGTGCCAGCAGTATAAAGGAGACCGGGGAGCTGTTTTTT.